The clone carrying this T cell receptor beta chain was seen a handful of times. What it binds is unknown. V was shortened by 1 base and J by 3 bases, with 12 bases between the two germline ends. From germline, CDR1 is LGHDT and CDR2 YNNKEL (reference sequence). The CDR3 is made up of 16 amino acids. The source of the sample is a study of vaccination effects on CD4 cells after COVID-19. Study summary: Following the second dose by a median of 72 days, the post-vaccine samples were obtained. Points from the study as a whole: Marked clonal contraction of both clone types appeared late after vaccination.

Upon completion of 10 to 11 days in culture, CD4+ T cells were isolated. Participants got two doses of BNT162b2 or mRNA-1273 vaccine. Clones were sequenced by immunoSEQ multiplex PCR, and TCRdb holds only the in-frame ones, with some missing. The repertoire includes around 66,000 clones, just under 75% of them detected once, and about 2.3% sits in the top ten. The chain couples TRBV3-1 (or the pseudogene TRBV3-2) to TRBJ1-4, with D uncertain. The TCR was taken from a human donor who received a COVID-19 vaccine. Sequences were derived from CD4+ T cells from PBMCs cultured without peptide, sampled after COVID-19 vaccination. DNA of the CDR3: TGTGCCAGCAGCCAAGCTTACTCGGAGGCTAATGAAAAACTGTTTTTT. Translating it yields CASSQAYSEANEKLFF.